This T cell receptor (beta chain) emerged from a study of human versus mouse CDR3 diversity and MHC coevolution (dated by TCRdb to about 2017). In the study overall: According to reports, the immunoSEQ assay detects one in 200,000 T cells and minimizes multiplex PCR amplification bias. As a reference point for TCR selection on multiple MHC II alleles, the study used human naive CD4 T cell repertoires and compared them against human-TCR-locus transgenic mice that have a single MHC II. The human cohort was made up of three healthy volunteer blood donors, who at collection were aged 30 to 39, 40 to 50 and 60 to 70, one donor in each range. Valid reads per sample ranged from roughly 5.5 x 10^6 to 1.7 x 10^7 across mouse and human samples.

Fluorescence-activated cell sorting was used to isolate naive CD4 T cells, defined as CD45RO-negative and CD62L-positive, from PBMCs. Each donor gave roughly 50 ml of fresh peripheral blood, from which PBMCs were isolated by Ficoll density centrifugation. All samples were sorted on a FACSAria III instrument and reached purity above 85%. Paper-wide results and their limitations: On average, more CDR3 deletions and insertions were observed in humans than in mice, indicating greater exonuclease and TdT activity. The lowest clonal inequality scores among all compared groups were observed in most of the three human donors. According to iCHAO1 estimates, humans had the largest TCR beta repertoire, 1.5 million to 2 million clonotypes, which was attributed likely to selection by multiple MHC II molecules. Because human T cells were selected on more than five MHC II alleles, repertoire diversity in humans and mice was not considered directly comparable.

Turning to this clone: Its antigen is not yet known. Base quality data are lacking; no much larger clone is found one base away.

The germline ends are 20 bases apart after V is trimmed by 1 base and J by 8 bases. CDR1 MDHEN and CDR2 SYDVKM are derived from the germline V gene. The CDR3 measures 16 amino acids from cysteine to phenylalanine. Only CDR3 DNA is held: 48 bases, read in frame from base 1. The QIAGEN blood and tissue kit was used to extract genomic DNA from the sorted cells, and that DNA was then quantified on a NanoDrop 1000. TCR alpha and beta chains were deep sequenced and quantified on the immunoSEQ platform using multiplex PCR of genomic DNA. Regarding the original processing steps: IMGT gene and region definitions were used for annotation of the TCR sequences. Out-of-frame rearrangements served as a stand-in for the preselection repertoire and were compared with in-frame clonotypes. To estimate repertoire size, the study used the iCHAO1 estimator that comes with the immunoSEQ platform. Clonal inequality was measured with a Gini index on in-frame amino acid clonotypes, based on the Lorenz curve. The intersect function of the R package tcR was used to count shared clonotypes, and the Jaccard index was used to score similarity. The R prcomp function was used without normalization to run principal component analysis of V, J and V-J usage frequencies. This immuneACCESS table, as held by TCRdb, lists in-frame sequences with V and J called but not all clones. Of the missing ones, under half trace to an unresolved V gene in checked studies; the others have no known cause. The DNA was the basis for D and trimming; V, J and clone size are from that table. For this sample there are about 77,000 clones; 92% appear just once. The ten largest clones add up to roughly 0.15% of the sample.

Sequencing was carried out using naive CD4+ T cells from blood. The sample's cell subset or site label is to be understood as: CD45RO-negative CD62L-positive naive CD4 T cells. Recombination joined TRBV28 with TRBJ1-2; possibly the D gene is TRBD1, per 6 matching bases. The sequence came from a person between 30 and 69 years old in good health. The DNA is TGTGCCAGCAGTTTATTCCCTTACCGGACAGCTGGCGGCTACACCTTC. It translates as CASSLFPYRTAGGYTF.